This T cell receptor beta chain derives from a study of T-cell reconstitution after alpha-beta-depleted transplantation in children. TCRbeta library construction was performed incorporating unique molecular identifiers. TCRdb re-called the PCR reads through MiXCR, storing one row per CDR3 protein. The data hold hundreds of thousands of distinct CDR3 sequences, with about 12% observed a single time. The CDR3 has 16 residues. The V gene end was trimmed by 1 base and the J gene end by 4 bases; junction bases not matched to a gene: 5. From germline, CDR1 is MGHDK and CDR2 SYGVNS. This clonotype has ten or more counts.

The specimen comprised PBMCs from the stem cell graft donor, sampled from the stem cell graft. The sequence was collected from a human donor who donated a stem cell graft to a child with acute lymphoblastic leukemia. The chain is built from TRBV25-1 and TRBJ1-3; 9 nucleotides match TRBD1. The DNA for the CDR3 is TGTGCCAGCAGTGAATCACAGGGGGCGCCCGGAAACACCATATATTTT. Translated, it gives CASSESQGAPGNTIYF.